The sequence of this T cell receptor beta chain was determined in a study of T cells in narcolepsy. Study information: Patients with NT1 or NT2 and healthy control donors were enrolled.

This CDR3 comprises 15 residues. In germline, CDR1 is SNHLY, CDR2 FYNNEI. V lost 9 bases and J lost 4; bases outside the gene matches: 8. Using immunoSEQ multiplex PCR, the repertoire was profiled, and TCRdb retains in-frame clones only, with some absent. The sample has 15,000 to 20,000 clones, 86% seen once. Specimen: memory (CD45RA-) CD4+ T cells from blood. The source of this sequence is a human donor in good health. The J gene is TRBJ2-6, the V gene TRBV2; 8 bases fit TRBD1. DNA for the CDR3: TGTGCCAGGGACAAGACAGGGGTCGGGGCCAACGTCCTGACTTTC. It yields the protein CARDKTGVGANVLTF. The full variable domain, completed using reference TRBV2 and TRBJ2-6, is EPEVTQTPSHQVTQMGQEVILRCVPISNHLYFYWYRQILGQKVEFLVSFYNNEISEKSEIFDDQFSVERPDGSNFTLKIRSTKLEDSAMYFCARDKTGVGANVLTFGAGSRLTVL.